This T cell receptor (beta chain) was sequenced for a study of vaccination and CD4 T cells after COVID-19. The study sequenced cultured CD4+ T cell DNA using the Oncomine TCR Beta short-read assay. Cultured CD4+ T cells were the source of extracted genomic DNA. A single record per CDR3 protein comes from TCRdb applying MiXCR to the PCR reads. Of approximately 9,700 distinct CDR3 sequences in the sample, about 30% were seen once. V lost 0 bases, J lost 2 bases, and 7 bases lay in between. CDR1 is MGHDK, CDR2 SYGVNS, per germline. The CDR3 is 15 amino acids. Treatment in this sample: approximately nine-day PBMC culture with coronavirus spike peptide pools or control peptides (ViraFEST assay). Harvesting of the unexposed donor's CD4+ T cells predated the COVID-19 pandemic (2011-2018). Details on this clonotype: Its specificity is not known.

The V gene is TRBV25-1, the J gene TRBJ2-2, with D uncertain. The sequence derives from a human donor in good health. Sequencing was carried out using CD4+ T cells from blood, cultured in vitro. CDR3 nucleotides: TGTGCCAGCAGTGAATATAACGGAAACACCGGGGAGCTGTTTTTT. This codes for CASSEYNGNTGELFF.